This T cell receptor (beta chain) is drawn from a study of blood T cell repertoires in COVID-19. At the level of the study: Acute and convalescent COVID-19 samples came from the United States, Italy and Spain.

In the authors' workflow: Amplified reference gene primers provided the basis for estimating nucleated cell counts. This table comes from immunoSEQ multiplex PCR, and its TCRdb copy is limited to in-frame clones, with some not included. V and J calls and clone size follow that table, whereas D and trimming were derived from the DNA. The table has about 220,000 clones, roughly 85% seen once. There are 15 residues in the CDR3. Losses at the gene ends were 4 bases for V and 5 bases for J; bases not matched to a gene: 8. Germline CDR1 and CDR2: MGHRA and YSYEKL. This sequence joins TRBV4-1 and TRBJ2-3, with 8 bases identical to TRBD2. The source material was peripheral blood. The sequence came from a woman aged 80 or older with acute or convalescent COVID-19. The CDR3 here is CASSLRLAGGDTQYF. As DNA, the CDR3 is TGCGCCAGCAGCCTCCGGCTAGCGGGCGGAGATACGCAGTATTTT.